Following are 27 T cell receptor beta chains from one sample sequenced in a study of technical replicates of blood from a few donors. Clones were read by immunoSEQ multiplex PCR, and TCRdb kept only the in-frame ones, dropping some. The sample lists 9,500 to 15,000 clones; just under 95% were seen once. Sample: PBMCs. The source is a human donor in good health.

The V gene is TRBV6-5, the J gene TRBJ2-3; 15 bases map to TRBD2. This CDR3 region has 15 residues. The germline V gene encodes CDR1 MNHEY and CDR2 SVGAGI. V shed 5 bases, J shed 4 bases, and the junction held 1 base outside the gene matches. Written as DNA, the CDR3 is TGTGCCAGCAGTGGACTAGCGGGAGGGGCAGATACGCAGTATTTT. Amino acid sequence: CASSGLAGGADTQYF.

This chain joins TRBV6-5 and TRBJ2-1; D might be TRBD2 (6 bases). The CDR3 runs 15 residues. The germline V and J ends were trimmed by 8 bases and 0 bases, with 14 bases remaining between them. CDR1 is MNHEY and CDR2 is SVGAGI in the germline V gene. The CDR3 reads CASARDFHSYNEQFF. The CDR3 DNA reads as TGTGCCAGCGCCCGGGACTTCCACTCCTACAATGAGCAGTTCTTC.

The chain couples TRBV7-3 to TRBJ2-3; no reliable D call. Trimming took off 4 bases at V and 0 bases at J, with 14 bases between the two ends. This CDR3 has 16 residues. Germline CDR1 SGHTA, CDR2 FQGTGA. CDR3 DNA: TGTGCCAGCAGCTCCGGTACAGTCTCTAGCACAGATACGCAGTATTTT. Translation: CASSSGTVSSTDTQYF.

V gene TRBV30 combines with J gene TRBJ2-7; the match to TRBD1 covers 11 bases. Germline CDR1 reads GTSNPN; CDR2 reads SVGIG (reference sequence). J lost 7 bases, V lost 5 bases, and 7 bases had no gene match. The CDR3 is 13 amino acids. The CDR3 nucleotides read TGTGCCTGGGCCGGACAGGGGGCGAGGGAGCAGTACTTC. This encodes CAWAGQGAREQYF.

This clone is labeled hyperexpanded. V usage is TRBV2 and J usage is TRBJ2-1, with no clear D. The CDR3 runs to 12 residues. Germline values: CDR1 SNHLY, CDR2 FYNNEI. V lost 7 bases to trimming and J lost 1 base, with 5 bases between them. CDR3 DNA: TGTGCCAGCACTCGGTCCTACAATGAGCAGTTCTTC. Its translation is CASTRSYNEQFF. Complete variable domain (other parts from reference TRBV2 and TRBJ2-1): EPEVTQTPSHQVTQMGQEVILRCVPISNHLYFYWYRQILGQKVEFLVSFYNNEISEKSEIFDDQFSVERPDGSNFTLKIRSTKLEDSAMYFCASTRSYNEQFFGPGTRLTVL.

V gene TRBV28 combines with J gene TRBJ1-1; D gene unclear. This CDR3 spans 14 amino acids. The V end was cut by 2 bases, the J end by 1 base, with 8 bases between. CDR1 and CDR2 (germline): MDHEN, SYDVKM. CDR3 bases: TGTGCCAGCAGTTTAATCCAGGAGAACACTGAAGCTTTCTTT. Residues: CASSLIQENTEAFF. Full variable domain (missing parts from reference TRBV28 and TRBJ1-1): DVKVTQSSRYLVKRTGEKVFLECVQDMDHENMFWYRQDPGLGLRLIYFSYDVKMKEKGDIPEGYSVSREKKERFSLILESASTNQTSMYLCASSLIQENTEAFFGQGTRLTVV.

This chain joins TRBV5-1 and TRBJ1-2, with D unresolved. The CDR3 length is 13 residues. Germline CDR1 is SGHRS and CDR2 is YFSETQ. Deletions cut 0 bases from V and 4 bases from J, with 7 bases between. The CDR3 sequence: CASSLGGGYGYTF. CDR3 in DNA: TGCGCCAGCAGCTTGGGGGGAGGCTATGGCTACACCTTC.

This clone has only one observation. The chain uses TRBV9 and TRBJ2-3; tentative D call: TRBD2 (6 bases). Trimming took off 3 bases at V and 2 bases at J, with 13 bases between the two ends. Germline V gives CDR1 SGDLS, CDR2 YYNGEE. The CDR3 is 15 residues long. The CDR3 nucleotides are TGTGCCAGCAGCGGATATAGCGGACTCACAGATACGCAGTATTTT. Translating it yields CASSGYSGLTDTQYF.

V and J are TRBV5-1 and TRBJ2-2; 8 bases fit TRBD2. V gave up 1 base and J gave up 9 bases; unmatched junction bases: 8. The CDR3 sequence is 15 residues long. Per the germline V gene, CDR1 is SGHRS and CDR2 is YFSETQ. DNA of the CDR3: TGCGCCAGCAGCTTGACTAGCGGACCAGGCCGGGAGCTGTTTTTT. Its protein is CASSLTSGPGRELFF.

Only one count was recorded for this clone. The chain carries TRBV23-1 and TRBJ2-1; possible D gene TRBD1, 6 bases. TRBV23-1 is reported as an ORF; its role is uncertain. The V gene lost 6 bases and the J gene lost 9 bases, with 18 bases spanning the gap. The CDR3 is made up of 14 amino acids. The CDR3 is CASRQGDYHSEQFF. For the CDR3, the DNA is TGCGCCAGCAGACAGGGAGATTACCACAGTGAGCAGTTCTTC.

The genes are TRBV9 and TRBJ2-5; perhaps TRBD1 as D (5 bases). The germline V and J ends were trimmed by 3 bases and 2 bases, with 14 bases remaining between them. This CDR3 comprises 15 residues. Germline V CDR1 and CDR2: SGDLS, YYNGEE. CDR3 residues: CASSAPPAGQETQYF. Here the CDR3 DNA reads TGTGCCAGCAGCGCCCCCCCAGCAGGGCAAGAGACCCAGTACTTC.

The gene calls are TRBV4-1 and TRBJ2-5; 9 nucleotides agree with TRBD2. The germline gives CDR1 MGHRA, CDR2 YSYEKL. After removal of 0 bases from V and 4 bases from J, the junction contained 9 bases not matched to a gene. The CDR3 is made up of 17 amino acids. The CDR3 DNA follows: TGCGCCAGCAGCCAAGATCCGGGAAGCGGGAGGCGAGAGACCCAGTACTTC. Translating gives CASSQDPGSGRRETQYF.

V gene TRBV6-1 combines with J gene TRBJ1-5; the D is unclear. The V end was cut by 4 bases, the J end by 1 base, with 8 bases between. CDR1 and CDR2 from the germline V gene are MNHNS and SASEGT. The CDR3 has 14 amino acids. The CDR3 reads CASSVLNSNQPQHF. DNA of the CDR3: TGTGCCAGCAGTGTACTCAACAGCAATCAGCCCCAGCATTTT.

The rearrangement uses TRBV5-1 and TRBJ2-2; D unresolved. This CDR3 region has 12 residues. The V end was cut by 6 bases, the J end by 1 base, with 4 bases between. The germline CDR1 and CDR2 sequences are SGHRS and YFSETQ. CDR3 nucleotides: TGCGCCAGCAACAGGAACACCGGGGAGCTGTTTTTT. Protein sequence: CASNRNTGELFF.

This chain joins TRBV9 and TRBJ1-1; 7 nucleotides agree with TRBD1. The V and J ends lost 0 bases and 1 base, in that order; junction bases with no gene match: 0. This CDR3 is built from 14 residues. Germline V CDR1 and CDR2: SGDLS, YYNGEE. The CDR3 bases are TGTGCCAGCAGCGTAGGACAGGGGAACACTGAAGCTTTCTTT. This encodes CASSVGQGNTEAFF.

J is TRBJ1-1 and V is TRBV6-6; TRBD1 might be the D (5 bases). With 11 bases removed from V and 0 bases from J, the gap between germline ends came to 13 bases. Germline V gene lookup returns CDR1 MNHNY and CDR2 SVGAGI (reference sequence). This CDR3 comprises 13 residues. The CDR3 sequence: CASWGVLNTEAFF. The CDR3 DNA reads as TGTGCCTCCTGGGGGGTCCTGAACACTGAAGCTTTCTTT.

The chain is built from TRBV29-1 and TRBJ2-1; D might be TRBD1 (6 bases). Per germline, CDR1 SQVTM and CDR2 ANQGSEA. The CDR3 covers 16 residues. V gave up 7 bases and J gave up 4 bases, with 23 bases separating them. In DNA form, the CDR3 reads TGCAGCGCCCGGGACACTCTAGAAAAGCTGTACAATGAGCAGTTCTTC. Amino acids: CSARDTLEKLYNEQFF.

The chain is built from TRBV29-1 and TRBJ2-2; D may be TRBD1 (5 bases). Per germline, CDR1 SQVTM and CDR2 ANQGSEA. V lost 3 bases, J lost 3 bases, and 5 bases lay in between. The CDR3 totals 12 residues. CDR3 region: CSVDRDTGELFF. The CDR3 nucleotides read TGCAGCGTTGACAGGGACACCGGGGAGCTGTTTTTT.

The V gene is TRBV18, the J gene TRBJ2-7; TRBD1 matches 9 bases. Germline V gene data show CDR1 as KGHSH and CDR2 as LQKENI. The length of the CDR3 is 16 residues. V shed 2 bases and J 2 bases; nucleotides not matched to a gene: 7. The CDR3 is CASSPNWDRVPYEQYF. The CDR3 nucleotides read TGTGCCAGCTCACCAAACTGGGACAGGGTGCCCTACGAGCAGTACTTC.

This clone appeared a single time. The CDR3 reads CASSHRTGSTGELFF. As DNA, the CDR3 is TGTGCCAGCAGCCACCGGACAGGGAGCACCGGGGAGCTGTTTTTT. The chain uses TRBV14 and TRBJ2-2; TRBD1 matches 8 bases. The CDR3 sequence is 15 residues long. Losses at the gene ends were 3 bases for V and 4 bases for J; bases not matched to a gene: 4. CDR1 SGHDN and CDR2 FVKESK come from the germline V gene.

The CDR3 nucleotides are TGCGCCAGCAGCGCTACAGGGGGCGCCGAGCAGTACTTC. Translating gives CASSATGGAEQYF. The chain uses TRBV10-1 and TRBJ2-7; 9 nucleotides agree with TRBD1. In germline, CDR1 is WNHNN, CDR2 SYGVQD (reference sequence). V lost 6 bases to trimming and J lost 6 bases; unmatched junction nucleotides: 6. The CDR3 loop spans 13 amino acids.

This chain uses TRBV18 with TRBJ2-1, with D perhaps matching TRBD2 (5 bases). CDR1 is KGHSH and CDR2 is LQKENI in the germline V gene. The CDR3 covers 13 residues. Between the trimmed V and J ends, which lost 3 bases and 6 bases, there was a span of 9 bases. The DNA of the CDR3 is TGTGCCAGCTCACCGCTAGCCCTCAATGAGCAGTTCTTC. It codes for CASSPLALNEQFF.

Worth noting for this clone: Likely a read error: the CDR3 ends without its conserved phenylalanine or tryptophan. The DNA is left out, because the CDR3 cannot be placed on it with certainty; the CDR3 is given as TCRdb lists it. The V call is TRBV7-9, the J call TRBJ2-6; the table's D call of TRBD2 was not tested on the DNA. Per germline, CDR1 SEHNR and CDR2 FQNEAQ (reference sequence). The CDR3 is 14 amino acids long, termini counted. CDR3 loop: CASSPEPLTSYSTV.

The rearrangement joins TRBV14 to TRBJ1-1; no reliable D call. Per germline, CDR1 SGHDN and CDR2 FVKESK. Deletions cut 4 bases from V and 0 bases from J, with 15 bases between. This CDR3 has 16 amino acids. The CDR3 region is CASSPKRFRLNTEAFF. In DNA, the CDR3 is TGTGCCAGCAGCCCGAAGCGGTTCAGATTGAACACTGAAGCTTTCTTT.

The chain carries TRBV4-1 and TRBJ2-1, with D perhaps TRBD2 (5 bases). This CDR3 region has 18 residues. V dropped 0 bases and J dropped 5 bases, with 20 bases sitting between them. CDR1 and CDR2 (germline): MGHRA, YSYEKL. CDR3 loop: CASSQEGAKTSGDNEQFF. As DNA, the CDR3 is TGCGCCAGCAGCCAAGAAGGAGCCAAAACCTCCGGGGACAATGAGCAGTTCTTC.

The chain employs TRBV2 and TRBJ1-4, with D perhaps matching TRBD1 (6 bases). Trimming removed 7 bases at V and 4 bases at J, with 13 bases between. CDR3 size: 14 residues. CDR1 and CDR2 from the germline V gene are SNHLY and FYNNEI. The CDR3 protein is CASILDRLNEKLFF. CDR3 bases: TGTGCCAGCATCTTAGACAGGCTTAATGAAAAACTGTTTTTT.

The chain couples TRBV6-1 to TRBJ2-6; no firm D call. The CDR3 totals 15 residues. Trimming removed 6 bases at V and 1 base at J, with 10 bases between. Germline CDR1 and CDR2: MNHNS and SASEGT. CDR3 in DNA: TGTGCCAGCAGATTGAGCCATTCTGGGGCCAACGTCCTGACTTTC. Amino acids: CASRLSHSGANVLTF.